This T cell receptor (beta chain) was obtained from a study of Graves' ophthalmopathy and Graves' hyperthyroidism. Study conclusions and caveats: Ophthalmopathy progression was predicted by the model at about 70% sensitivity and about 79% specificity. Most expanded clonotypes from thyroid (those above 0.001 frequency) were also found in blood.

A note on this clonotype: The antigen remains undetermined.

Every ophthalmopathy donor presented moderate-to-severe activity, CAS ≥3, NOSPECS ≥4 and duration under 3 months. Amplifying from RNA transcripts, the study obtained TCR beta CDR3 regions. HTBI primers served in a first-round RT-PCR, which a second-round multiplex PCR followed. MiXCR was run by TCRdb on the multiplex PCR reads, yielding one entry per CDR3 protein. The profile shows approximately 700,000 distinct CDR3 sequences, roughly 41% of them singletons. The CDR3 covers 14 residues. V trimming: 2 bases; J trimming: 7 bases; junction bases outside the gene matches: 8. Sequenced material: peripheral blood. This sequence originates from an adult man with Graves' ophthalmopathy. V is TRBV12-3 or TRBV12-4 and J is TRBJ2-7; 7 bases map to TRBD1. The CDR3 coding sequence is TGTGCCAGCAGTTTAAAAGGGGGCGGCGGGGAGCAGTACTTC. Residues: CASSLKGGGGEQYF.